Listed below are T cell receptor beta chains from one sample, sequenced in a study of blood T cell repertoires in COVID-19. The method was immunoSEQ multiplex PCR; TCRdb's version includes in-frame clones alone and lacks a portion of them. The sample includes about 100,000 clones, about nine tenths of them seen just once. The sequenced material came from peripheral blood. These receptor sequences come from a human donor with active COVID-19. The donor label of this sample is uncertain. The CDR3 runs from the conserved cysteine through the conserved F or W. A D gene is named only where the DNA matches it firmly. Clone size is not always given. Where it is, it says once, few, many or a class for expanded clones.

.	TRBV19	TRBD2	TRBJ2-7	TGTGCCAGTAGTATGCGGGTAGCGGGGGGGCGCGAGCAGTACTTC	CASSMRVAGGREQYF
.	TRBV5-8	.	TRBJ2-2	TGTGCCAGCAGCTTGGGTTCTAGAGCCGGGGAGCTGTTTTTT	CASSLGSRAGELFF
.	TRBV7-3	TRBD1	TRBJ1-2	TGTGCCAGCAGCTTGAAGGGCCAGACAGGGCGGGATGGCTACACCTTC	CASSLKGQTGRDGYTF
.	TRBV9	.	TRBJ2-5	TGTGCCAGCACGCCGGACACGCAAGAGACCCAGTACTTC	CASTPDTQETQYF
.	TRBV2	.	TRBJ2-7	TGTGCCAGCGTCAGGGATTTCTACGAGCAGTACTTC	CASVRDFYEQYF
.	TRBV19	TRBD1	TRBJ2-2	TGTGCCAGTAGGAGGGGGCTCGGCACCGGGGAGCTGTTTTTT	CASRRGLGTGELFF
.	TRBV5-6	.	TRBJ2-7	TGTGCCAGCAGCCCAAACCGCGCTAGCTACGAGCAGTACTTC	CASSPNRASYEQYF
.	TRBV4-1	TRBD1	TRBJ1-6	TGCGCCAGCAGCCAAGCCGGGACAGGGAGCGGACCCCTCCACTTT	CASSQAGTGSGPLHF
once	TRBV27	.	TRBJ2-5	TGTGCCAGCAGTCTCGGGGTCCCACCTCGACGGGAGACCCAGTACTTC	CASSLGVPPRRETQYF
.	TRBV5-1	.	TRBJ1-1	TGCGCCAGCAGCTTGGCCGGGATAAGTGAAGCTTTCTTT	CASSLAGISEAFF
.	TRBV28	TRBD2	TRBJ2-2	TGTGCCAGCAGTTCGACCGGGACTACCACCGGGGAGCTGTTTTTT	CASSSTGTTTGELFF
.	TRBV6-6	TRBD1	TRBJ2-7	TGTGCCAGCATGACAGGGGATTCCTACGAGCAGTACTTC	CASMTGDSYEQYF
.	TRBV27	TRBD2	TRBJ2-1	TGTGCCAGCAGTCCCGCGGGACTAGCGGGAGCGGGGTTCTTC	CASSPAGLAGAGFF
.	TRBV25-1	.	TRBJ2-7	TGTGCCTCCGGCCCAGGCGTATACCCCTACGAGCAGTACTTC	CASGPGVYPYEQYF
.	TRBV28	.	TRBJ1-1	TGTGCCAGCAGTTCCTGGCAGGGAGGAAGCAGCACTGAAGCTTTCTTT	CASSSWQGGSSTEAFF
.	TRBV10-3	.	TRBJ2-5	TGTGCCATCAGTGAGTGGGCAGGGGAAGAGATGGAGACCCAGTACTTC	CAISEWAGEEMETQYF
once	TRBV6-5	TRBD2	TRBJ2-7	TGTGCCAGCAGACCGGGACTAGCAACCTACGAGCAGTACTTC	CASRPGLATYEQYF
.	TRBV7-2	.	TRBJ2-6	TGTGCCAGCAGCTTAGAATTTCAAGCTGCTGGGGCCAACGTCCTGACTTTC	CASSLEFQAAGANVLTF
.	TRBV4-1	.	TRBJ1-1	TGCGCCAGCAGCCAAGTCGGACAGAGCACTGAAGCTTTCTTT	CASSQVGQSTEAFF
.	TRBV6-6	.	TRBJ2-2	TGTGCCAGCAGTTATATCACGGGGAACACCGGGGAGCTGTTTTTT	CASSYITGNTGELFF
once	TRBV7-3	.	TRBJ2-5	TGTGCCAGCAGCTTGAGAGGGTCTACCCAAGAGACCCAGTACTTC	CASSLRGSTQETQYF
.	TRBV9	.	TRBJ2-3	TGTGCCAGCAGCAGAACGGGACACAGCACAGATACGCAGTATTTT	CASSRTGHSTDTQYF
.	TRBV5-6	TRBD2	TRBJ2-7	TGTGCCAGCAGCTTGGCCTTTGGCGGGGGTTACGAGCAGTACTTC	CASSLAFGGGYEQYF
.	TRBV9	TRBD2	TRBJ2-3	TGTGCCAGCAGCGTTTTTTCCGGGACTAGCGGGGGAAGCACAGATACGCAGTATTTT	CASSVFSGTSGGSTDTQYF
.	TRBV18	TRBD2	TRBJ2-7	TGTGCCAGTGCAGGCGGGGGTACGGCCTACGAGCAGTACTTC	CASAGGGTAYEQYF
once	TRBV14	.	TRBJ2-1	TGTGCCAGCAGCCGACAGAATTACAATGAGCAGTTCTTC	CASSRQNYNEQFF